This record concerns one T cell receptor (beta chain) sequence. The data were obtained in a study of T-cell memory formation after mild COVID-19. Each CDR3 protein is one row after TCRdb ran MiXCR on the 5' RACE reads. The sample records about 270,000 distinct CDR3 sequences, roughly 17% being singletons. The source of this sequence is a young man who had mild COVID-19 (a few samples of this study predate the infection). Cell type and time point are not known. The sequencing input was PBMCs or a T cell subset sorted from them (not recorded which).

CDR3 sequence: CATSEYPGHSSYNEQFF. The CDR3, as DNA: TGTGCCACCAGTGAATACCCGGGACACAGCTCCTACAATGAGCAGTTCTTC. The V and J genes are TRBV24-1 and TRBJ2-1; tentative D call: TRBD1 (6 bases). V lost 4 bases and J lost 0, with 15 bases in between. In germline, CDR1 is KGHDR, CDR2 SFDVKD. The CDR3 is 17 residues long.